Listed here are 4 T cell receptor beta chains from one sample, sequenced in a study of T cell responses to AZD1222 COVID-19 vaccine. Profiled with immunoSEQ multiplex PCR; TCRdb holds only in-frame clones, not every one. The sample has fewer than 85,000 clones, 70% to 90% seen once; the top ten hold 1.3%. Sequenced material: peripheral blood, taken 28 days after the second AZD1222 dose. These receptors all stem from an adult who received the AZD1222 COVID-19 vaccine.

This clone has a single count. The V gene is TRBV27, the J gene TRBJ1-5, with TRBD1 as a possible D gene (6 bases). The germline V gene encodes CDR1 MNHEY and CDR2 SMNVEV (reference sequence). Deletions cut 5 bases from V and 12 bases from J, with 26 bases between. This CDR3 region has 16 residues. CDR3 bases: TGTGCCAGCAGTCATAGGGGGAATGTCAGCCCCAGGGTCCAGCATTTT. Translating it yields CASSHRGNVSPRVQHF.

The chain employs TRBV6-6 and TRBJ2-3; D unresolved. This CDR3 comprises 11 residues. CDR1 MNHNY and CDR2 SVGAGI come from the germline V gene (reference sequence). The V end was cut by 6 bases, the J end by 2 bases, with 3 bases between. This chain's CDR3 is CASRTTDTQYF. Here the CDR3 DNA reads TGTGCCAGCAGGACCACAGATACGCAGTATTTT.

This clone was picked up a small number of times. The rearrangement links TRBV12-3 or TRBV12-4 to TRBJ1-1, with D uncertain. With 6 bases removed from V and 1 base from J, the gap between germline ends came to 9 bases. CDR3 length equals 13 residues. The CDR3 spells CASSQSKNTEAFF. In DNA, the CDR3 is TGTGCCAGCAGCCAATCAAAGAACACTGAAGCTTTCTTT.

This clone was observed a single time. As DNA, the CDR3 is TGTGCCAGCAGCTTAGAAGGCGGGCTAGGACAGGACACTGAAGCTTTCTTT. Its translation: CASSLEGGLGQDTEAFF. The chain has TRBV7-9 and TRBJ1-1; 7 bases are a match to TRBD1. J was trimmed by 3 bases and V by 1 base; bases with no gene match: 11. Per the germline V gene, CDR1 is SEHNR and CDR2 is FQNEAQ (reference sequence). The CDR3 is 17 residues long. Complete variable domain (other parts from reference TRBV7-9 and TRBJ1-1): DTGVSQNPRHKITKRGQNVTFRCDPISEHNRLYWYRQTLGQGPEFLTYFQNEAQLEKSRLLSDRFSAERPKGSFSTLEIQRTEQGDSAMYLCASSLEGGLGQDTEAFFGQGTRLTVV.